This TCR beta chain was found in a study of memory CD4+ T cells and cytomegalovirus serostatus. Study information: This sample comes from healthy Belgian adults, eight or nine CMV seropositive, approximately 22 seronegative.

Single viable CD3+CD4+CD8-CD45RO+ cells were sorted as the memory CD4+ T cells. Positive selection with CD4 microbeads enriched total CD4+ T cells. TCRdb keeps only in-frame clones here, not all; method: immunoSEQ multiplex PCR. The sample has roughly 84,000 clones, approximately 84% seen once. Concerning this clone itself: The antigen remains unidentified.

Study-wide findings and caveats: CMV serostatus prediction reached median AUC approximately 0.95, or 0.91 with US-trained model. Each of 65 to 70 CMV-associated TCRbeta sequences occurred in one to five individuals.

Sequences were obtained from memory CD4+ T cells from blood. This TCR was recovered from an adult in good health and CMV-seronegative.

The CDR3: CASSYGQGASYEQYF. In DNA form, the CDR3 reads TGCGCCAGCAGCTACGGACAGGGGGCCTCCTACGAGCAGTACTTC. V gene TRBV5-1 combines with J gene TRBJ2-7, with TRBD1 identical over 11 bases. Germline CDR1 and CDR2: SGHRS and YFSETQ. The CDR3 is 15 residues long. V dropped 3 bases and J dropped 0; count of bases not matched to a gene: 2. Full variable domain (remainder filled in from reference TRBV5-1 and TRBJ2-7): KAGVTQTPRYLIKTRGQQVTLSCSPISGHRSVSWYQQTPGQGLQFLFEYFSETQRNKGNFPGRFSGRQFSNSRSEMNVSTLELGDSALYLCASSYGQGASYEQYFGPGTRLTVT.